This TCR beta chain appears in the sequencing data of a study of cytomegalovirus exposure and HLA in healthy donors (dated by TCRdb to about 2017). In terms of the full investigation: A later analysis indicated that the 95 to 150 validation repertoires were generated on the platform also employed for the approximately 700 repertoires of the first cohort. The study aimed to test whether cataloging public T cell receptors could reveal signatures of past pathogen exposure. In addition to the first cohort of roughly 700 subjects, a separate validation cohort of some 120 different subjects was used. To predict cytomegalovirus infection status, the study combined high-throughput TCR immunosequencing, statistical association of individual TCRs with disease status, and machine learning.

Overall study outcomes, separate from this receptor: In a later analysis, TCRs clustered in the first cohort were found to also tend to co-occur in the 100 to 150 validation repertoires, with 85% to 95% of cluster scores above 0. In the study, approximately 160 TCR beta chains were listed as associated with cytomegalovirus. Cytomegalovirus status was reported to be diagnosed by the classifier with high specificity and sensitivity in both the original and validation cohorts. A later analysis lacked HLA typing for the validation cohort, so it scored co-occurrence in that cohort across all 130 or so repertoires. Most TCR sequences were seen in very few donors, while some public TCRs were found in many individuals. The authors suggested that the approach could potentially be generalized to other disease states and immunological phenotypes. In vitro tests confirmed that a few of the cytomegalovirus-associated TCR beta chains recognize cytomegalovirus antigens.

To note about this clone: The clone's antigen remains unknown. No much larger clone is present one base from it, and per-base qualities are unavailable.

The CDR3 runs 16 residues from the cysteine to the phenylalanine. The entry retains the CDR3 DNA only, 48 bases that are in frame from base 1. Per the germline V gene (reference sequence), LNHNV is the CDR1 and YYDKDF is the CDR2. V is shortened by 3 bases, J by 2 bases, and the region joining them spans 16 bases. The donors were included in the validation cohort of over a hundred subjects, a group kept apart from the roughly 610-subject first cohort. Library method: the immunoSEQ multiplex PCR assay. Per the original workflow: A statistical classification framework was built to diagnose cytomegalovirus status from the catalog of TCR beta chain sequences. TCRdb took this table from immuneACCESS and kept in-frame rearrangements with V and J called. Such tables lack part of the clones; where checked against another copy, unresolved V genes explain under half of the gap, and the rest is unexplained. That table is the source of V, J and clone size, and D and trimming were worked out from the DNA. For this sample there are approximately 150,000 clones; roughly nine tenths appear just once. The ten largest make up around 3.4% of the sample.

The clonotype originates from a woman in her late teens or twenties in good health and CMV-seropositive. Sequencing was carried out using PBMCs. The chain is made from TRBV15 and TRBJ1-2, with a tentative D gene TRBD1 over 6 matching bases. The CDR3 region has the sequence CATSSAEGQPNYGYTF. In nucleotides, the sequence is TGTGCCACCAGCAGCGCCGAGGGACAACCCAACTATGGCTACACCTTC.